In its sample, the clone carrying this T cell receptor beta chain was seen many times. This sample stems from a study of T cells in Graves' hyperthyroidism and ophthalmopathy. RNA transcripts were the template for amplifying TCR beta CDR3 regions. During a first-round RT-PCR of the TCR CDR3, the HTBI primer set was used. TCRdb analysed the multiplex PCR reads with MiXCR anew, one entry per CDR3 protein. This table holds roughly 570,000 distinct CDR3 sequences, more than 15% found once. Trimming removed 1 base from V and 3 bases from J; junction bases left unmatched: 2. This CDR3 comprises 14 residues. Germline-derived CDR1 and CDR2 are LGHDT and YNNKEL (reference sequence).

Input material: blood. The chain uses TRBV3-1 and TRBJ2-5, with 7 bases that match TRBD2. The clonotype originates from a woman aged 25 to 39 with Graves' hyperthyroidism. The CDR3 spells CASSQGGLEETQYF. CDR3 in DNA: TGTGCCAGCAGCCAAGGTGGACTAGAAGAGACCCAGTACTTC.